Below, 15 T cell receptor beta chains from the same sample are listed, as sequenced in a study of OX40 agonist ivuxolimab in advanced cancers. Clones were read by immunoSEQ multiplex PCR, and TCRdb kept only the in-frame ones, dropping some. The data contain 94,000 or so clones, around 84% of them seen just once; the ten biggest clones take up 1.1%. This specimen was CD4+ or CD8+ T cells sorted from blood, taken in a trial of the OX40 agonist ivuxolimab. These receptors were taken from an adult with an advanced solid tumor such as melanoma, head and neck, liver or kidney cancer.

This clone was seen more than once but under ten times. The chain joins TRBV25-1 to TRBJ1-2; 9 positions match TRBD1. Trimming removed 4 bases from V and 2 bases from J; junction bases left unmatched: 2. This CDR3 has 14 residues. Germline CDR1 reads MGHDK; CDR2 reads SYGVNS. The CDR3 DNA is TGTGCCAGCAGTGCAGGACAGGGGAACTATGGCTACACCTTC. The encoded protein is CASSAGQGNYGYTF.

The CDR3 protein is CASSRQGRNYEQYF. The CDR3 coding sequence is TGTGCCAGCAGCCGACAGGGGCGCAACTACGAGCAGTACTTC. This chain links TRBV14 with TRBJ2-7; TRBD1 agrees at 8 bases. This CDR3 is built from 14 residues. The junction had 5 bases not matched to a gene; V was cut back by 4 bases and J by 3 bases. CDR1 and CDR2 from the germline V gene are SGHDN and FVKESK.

CDR3 nucleotide sequence: TGTGCCAGCAGCTTTGGTCCCGGACAGGGCTACGAGCAGTACTTC. It yields the protein CASSFGPGQGYEQYF. The genes are TRBV7-8 and TRBJ2-7, with 8 bases identical to TRBD1. With V trimmed by 3 bases and J by 3 bases, 7 bases remained unmatched. In germline, CDR1 is SGHVS, CDR2 FQNEAQ. The CDR3 runs 15 residues. The full variable domain, rest sourced from reference TRBV7-8 and TRBJ2-7, is GAGVSQSPRYKVAKRGQDVALRCDPISGHVSLFWYQQALGQGPEFLTYFQNEAQLDKSGLPSDRFFAERPEGSVSTLKIQRTQQEDSAVYLCASSFGPGQGYEQYFGPGTRLTVT.

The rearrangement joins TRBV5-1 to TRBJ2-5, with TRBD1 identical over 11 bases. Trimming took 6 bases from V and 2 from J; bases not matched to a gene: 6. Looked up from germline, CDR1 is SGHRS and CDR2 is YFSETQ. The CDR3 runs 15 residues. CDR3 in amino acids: CASTKGQGAQETQYF. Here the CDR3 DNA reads TGCGCCAGCACCAAAGGACAGGGGGCTCAAGAGACCCAGTACTTC.

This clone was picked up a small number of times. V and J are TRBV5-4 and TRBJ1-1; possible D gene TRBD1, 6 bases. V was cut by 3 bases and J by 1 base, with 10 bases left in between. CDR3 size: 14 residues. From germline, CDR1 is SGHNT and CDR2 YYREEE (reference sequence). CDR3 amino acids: CASSWDTSNTEAFF. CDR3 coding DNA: TGTGCCAGCAGCTGGGACACCTCGAACACTGAAGCTTTCTTT. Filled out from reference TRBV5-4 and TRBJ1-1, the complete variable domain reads ETGVTQSPTHLIKTRGQQVTLRCSSQSGHNTVSWYQQALGQGPQFIFQYYREEENGRGNFPPRFSGLQFPNYSSELNVNALELDDSALYLCASSWDTSNTEAFFGQGTRLTVV.

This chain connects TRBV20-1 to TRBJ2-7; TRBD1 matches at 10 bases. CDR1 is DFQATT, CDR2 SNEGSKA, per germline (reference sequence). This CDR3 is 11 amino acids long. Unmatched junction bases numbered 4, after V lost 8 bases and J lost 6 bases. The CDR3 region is CSWTGGPEQYF. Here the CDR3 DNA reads TGCAGTTGGACAGGGGGGCCCGAGCAGTACTTC.

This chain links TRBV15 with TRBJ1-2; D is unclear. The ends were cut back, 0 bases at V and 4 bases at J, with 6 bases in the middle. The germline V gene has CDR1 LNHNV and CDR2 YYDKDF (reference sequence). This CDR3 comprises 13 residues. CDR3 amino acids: CATSREGIYGYTF. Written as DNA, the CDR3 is TGTGCCACCAGCAGAGAAGGTATCTATGGCTACACCTTC.

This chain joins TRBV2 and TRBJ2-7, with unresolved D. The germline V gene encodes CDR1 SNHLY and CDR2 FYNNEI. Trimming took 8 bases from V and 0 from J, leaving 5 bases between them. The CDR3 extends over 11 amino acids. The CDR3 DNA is TGTGCCAGCGGTTTCTCCTACGAGCAGTACTTC. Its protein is CASGFSYEQYF.

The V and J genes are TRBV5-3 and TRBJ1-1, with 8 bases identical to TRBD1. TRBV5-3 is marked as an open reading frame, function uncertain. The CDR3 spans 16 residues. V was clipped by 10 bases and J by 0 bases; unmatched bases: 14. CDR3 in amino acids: CAARQGRANMNTEAFF. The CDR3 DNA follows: TGTGCCGCTCGACAGGGGAGGGCAAATATGAACACTGAAGCTTTCTTT.

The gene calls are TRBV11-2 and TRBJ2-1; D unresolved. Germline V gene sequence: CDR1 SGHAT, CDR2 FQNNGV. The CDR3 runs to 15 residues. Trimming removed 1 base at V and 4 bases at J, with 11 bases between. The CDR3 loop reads CASSLAGAAYNEQFF. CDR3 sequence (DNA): TGTGCCAGCAGCTTAGCAGGTGCGGCATACAATGAGCAGTTCTTC.

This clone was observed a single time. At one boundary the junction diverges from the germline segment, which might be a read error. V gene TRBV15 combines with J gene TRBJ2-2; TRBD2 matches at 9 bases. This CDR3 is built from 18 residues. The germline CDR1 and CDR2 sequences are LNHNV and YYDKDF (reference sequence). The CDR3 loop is CATSRDGGGGADTRELFF. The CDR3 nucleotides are TGTGCCACCAGCAGAGATGGGGGCGGGGGGGCCGACACCCGGGAGCTGTTTTTT.

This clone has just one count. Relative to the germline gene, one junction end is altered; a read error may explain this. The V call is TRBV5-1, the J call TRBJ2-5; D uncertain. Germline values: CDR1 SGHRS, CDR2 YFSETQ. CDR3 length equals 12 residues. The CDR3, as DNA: TGCGCCAGCAGCAAAAACCAAGAGGCCCAGTACTTC. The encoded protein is CASSKNQEAQYF.

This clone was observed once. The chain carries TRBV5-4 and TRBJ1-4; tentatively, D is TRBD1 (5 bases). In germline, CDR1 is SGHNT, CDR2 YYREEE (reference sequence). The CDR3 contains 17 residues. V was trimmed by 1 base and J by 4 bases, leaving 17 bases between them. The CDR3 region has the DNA TGTGCCAGCAGCTTGAAGCTCCGCCAGGGAAGTAATGAAAAACTGTTTTTT. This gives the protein CASSLKLRQGSNEKLFF.

For the CDR3, the DNA is TGTGCCAGCAGTGTAGCGGGAAACGAGCAGTACTTC. It encodes CASSVAGNEQYF. V and J are TRBV2 and TRBJ2-7; 8 bases are a match to TRBD2. This CDR3 region has 12 residues. Unmatched junction bases numbered 1, after V lost 4 bases and J lost 5 bases. Germline V gene data show CDR1 as SNHLY and CDR2 as FYNNEI.

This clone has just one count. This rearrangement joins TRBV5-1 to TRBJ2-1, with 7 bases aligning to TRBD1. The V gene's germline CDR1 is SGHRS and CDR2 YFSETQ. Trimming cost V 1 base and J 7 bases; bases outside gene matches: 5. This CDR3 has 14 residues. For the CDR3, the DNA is TGCGCCAGCAGCTTGCTACAGGGGTTAAATGAGCAGTTCTTC. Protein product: CASSLLQGLNEQFF.